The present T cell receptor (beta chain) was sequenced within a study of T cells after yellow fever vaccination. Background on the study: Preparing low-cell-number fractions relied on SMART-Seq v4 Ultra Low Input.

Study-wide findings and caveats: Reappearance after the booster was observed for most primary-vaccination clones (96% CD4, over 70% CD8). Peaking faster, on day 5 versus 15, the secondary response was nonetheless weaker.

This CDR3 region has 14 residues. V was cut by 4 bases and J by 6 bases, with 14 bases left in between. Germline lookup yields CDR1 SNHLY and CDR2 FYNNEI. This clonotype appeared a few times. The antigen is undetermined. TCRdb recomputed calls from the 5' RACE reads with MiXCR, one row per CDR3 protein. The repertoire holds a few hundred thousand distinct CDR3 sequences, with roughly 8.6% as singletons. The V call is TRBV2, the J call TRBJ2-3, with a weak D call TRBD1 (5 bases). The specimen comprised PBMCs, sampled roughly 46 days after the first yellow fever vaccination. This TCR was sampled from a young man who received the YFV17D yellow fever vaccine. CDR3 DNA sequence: TGTGCCAGCAGTGGGGGCAGGACGGAGGATACGCAGTATTTT. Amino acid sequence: CASSGGRTEDTQYF.